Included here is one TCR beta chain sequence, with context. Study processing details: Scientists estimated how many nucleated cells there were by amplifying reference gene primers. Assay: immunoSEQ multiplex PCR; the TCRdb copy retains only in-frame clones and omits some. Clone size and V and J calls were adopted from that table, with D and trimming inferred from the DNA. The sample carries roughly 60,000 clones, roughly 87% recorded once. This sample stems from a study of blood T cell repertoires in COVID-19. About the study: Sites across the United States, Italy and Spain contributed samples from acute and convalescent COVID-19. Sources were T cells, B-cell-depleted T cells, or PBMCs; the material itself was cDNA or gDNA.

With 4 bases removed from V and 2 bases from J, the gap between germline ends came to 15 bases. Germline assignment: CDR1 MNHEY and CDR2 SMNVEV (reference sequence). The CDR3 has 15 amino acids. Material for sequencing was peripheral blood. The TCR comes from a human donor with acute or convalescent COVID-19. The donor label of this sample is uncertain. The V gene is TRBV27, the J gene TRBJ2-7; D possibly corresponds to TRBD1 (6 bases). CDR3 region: CASSSQGGGTYEQYF. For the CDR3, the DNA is TGTGCCAGCAGTTCACAGGGCGGCGGTACCTACGAGCAGTACTTC.